The T cell receptor (beta chain) described here comes from a study of CD8 T cell repertoires and HIV-1 epitope variants. In the study overall: Controls were a CMV, EBV and flu pool, Ebola AY9, and no peptide. The baseline condition was 1M T cells left uncultured.

Study-wide points: Nine antigen-specific TCR beta clonotypes were found; six seemed cross-reactive to variants.

V was clipped by 3 bases and J by 12 bases; unmatched bases: 8. The CDR3 has 14 residues. CDR1 and CDR2 from the germline V gene are LNHNV and YYDKDF (reference sequence). Generated by immunoSEQ multiplex PCR, the TCRdb table keeps only in-frame clones and is missing some. The repertoire holds 6,000 or so clones, with 66% as singletons. About this clone itself: The antigen is undetermined.

Sequencing was performed on cultured CD8+ T cells derived from PBMCs. The V call is TRBV15, the J call TRBJ2-1, with 10 bases lining up with TRBD1. The sequence was obtained from a male donor with HIV. The CDR3 region has the DNA TGTGCCACCAGCAGGGGGGACAGGGGTTCGGGGCAGTTCTTC. Amino acid sequence: CATSRGDRGSGQFF.